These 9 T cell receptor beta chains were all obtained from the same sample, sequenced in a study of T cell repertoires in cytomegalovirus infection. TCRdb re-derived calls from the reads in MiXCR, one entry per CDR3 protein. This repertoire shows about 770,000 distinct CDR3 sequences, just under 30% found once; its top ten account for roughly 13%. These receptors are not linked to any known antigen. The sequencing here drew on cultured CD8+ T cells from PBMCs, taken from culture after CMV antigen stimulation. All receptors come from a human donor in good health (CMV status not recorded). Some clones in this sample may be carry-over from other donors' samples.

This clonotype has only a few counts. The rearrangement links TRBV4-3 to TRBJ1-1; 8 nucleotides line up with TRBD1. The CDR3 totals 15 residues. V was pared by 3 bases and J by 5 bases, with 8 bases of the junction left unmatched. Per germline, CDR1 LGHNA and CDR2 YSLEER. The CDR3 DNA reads TGCGCCAGCAGCCAGAGGCGACAGGGGTTGACTGAAGCTTTCTTT. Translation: CASSQRRQGLTEAFF.

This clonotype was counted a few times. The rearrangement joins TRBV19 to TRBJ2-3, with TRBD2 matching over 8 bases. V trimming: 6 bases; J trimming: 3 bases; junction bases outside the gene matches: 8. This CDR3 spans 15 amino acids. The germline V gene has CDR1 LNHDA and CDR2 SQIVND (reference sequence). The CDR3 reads CASRPGLERTDTQYF. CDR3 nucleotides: TGTGCCAGTAGACCGGGACTAGAGAGGACAGATACGCAGTATTTT.

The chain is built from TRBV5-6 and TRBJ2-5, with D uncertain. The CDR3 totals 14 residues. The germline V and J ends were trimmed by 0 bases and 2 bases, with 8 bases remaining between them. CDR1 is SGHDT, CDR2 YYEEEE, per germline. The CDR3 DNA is TGTGCCAGCAGCTTGGGGGCAGATCAAGAGACCCAGTACTTC. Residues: CASSLGADQETQYF.

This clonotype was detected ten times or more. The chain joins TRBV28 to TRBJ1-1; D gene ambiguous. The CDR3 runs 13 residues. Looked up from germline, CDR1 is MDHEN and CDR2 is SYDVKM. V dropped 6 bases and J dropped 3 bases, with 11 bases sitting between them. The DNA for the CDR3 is TGTGCCAGCAGCCCACCTGGGGACACTGAAGCTTTCTTT. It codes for CASSPPGDTEAFF.

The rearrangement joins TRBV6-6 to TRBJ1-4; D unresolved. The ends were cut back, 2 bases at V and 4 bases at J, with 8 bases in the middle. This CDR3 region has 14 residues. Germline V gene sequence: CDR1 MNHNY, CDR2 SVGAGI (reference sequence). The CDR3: CASSYVVGNEKLFF. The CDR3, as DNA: TGTGCCAGCAGTTACGTGGTCGGTAATGAAAAACTGTTTTTT.

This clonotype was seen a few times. CDR3 sequence (DNA): TGTGCCACCAGTGAACCCCCTCCGGAAGATACGCAGTATTTT. The encoded protein is CATSEPPPEDTQYF. J is TRBJ2-3 and V is TRBV24-1; D uncertain. Deletions cut 4 bases from V and 5 bases from J, with 12 bases between. Germline loops: CDR1 KGHDR, CDR2 SFDVKD. This CDR3 contains 14 residues.

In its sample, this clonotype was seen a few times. In nucleotides, the CDR3 is TGTGCCAGCAAACAAAGCGGAGCAAATGAGCAGTTCTTC. Amino acids: CASKQSGANEQFF. J is TRBJ2-1 and V is TRBV9; possible D gene TRBD2, 5 bases. CDR1 SGDLS and CDR2 YYNGEE come from the germline V gene. The CDR3 is made up of 13 amino acids. V was pared by 6 bases and J by 7 bases, with 14 bases between.

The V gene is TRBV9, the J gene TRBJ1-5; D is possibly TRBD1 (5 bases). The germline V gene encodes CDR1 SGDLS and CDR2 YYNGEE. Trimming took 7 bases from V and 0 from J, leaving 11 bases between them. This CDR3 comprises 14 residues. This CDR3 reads CASGAGDSNQPQHF. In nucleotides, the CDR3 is TGTGCCAGCGGGGCCGGAGATAGCAATCAGCCCCAGCATTTT.

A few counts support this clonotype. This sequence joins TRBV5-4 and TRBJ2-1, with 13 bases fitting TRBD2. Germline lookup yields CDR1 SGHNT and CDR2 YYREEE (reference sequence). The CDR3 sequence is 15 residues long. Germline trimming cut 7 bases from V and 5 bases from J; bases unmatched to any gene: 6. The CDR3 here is CASATLAGGNNEQFF. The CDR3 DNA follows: TGTGCCAGCGCCACACTAGCGGGGGGGAACAATGAGCAGTTCTTC.